A selection of T cell receptor beta chains follows, all from one sample in a study of shared clonotypes between healthy human individuals. Method: immunoSEQ multiplex PCR; TCRdb's copy keeps in-frame clones and lacks some. The sample carries 550,000 to 800,000 clones, 90% recorded once. Sequencing was carried out using memory CD8+ T cells from PBMCs. The receptors here all came from a man aged 18 to 29 in good health. Some clones in this sample may be carry-over from other donors' samples. CDR3s include the opening cysteine and the closing phenylalanine or tryptophan. The order of the fields is CDR3 length, D gene, V gene, J gene, CDR3 protein, CDR3 DNA. A D gene is named only where the DNA matches it firmly.

length: 13
D: NA
V: TRBV9
J: TRBJ2-7
CDR3: CASSVGASYEQYF
DNA: TGTGCCAGCAGCGTAGGGGCCTCCTACGAGCAGTACTTC

length: 17
D: NA
V: TRBV27
J: TRBJ2-2
CDR3: CASSLWGGRRSAGELFF
DNA: TGTGCCAGCAGTTTATGGGGGGGGCGCAGGTCCGCCGGGGAGCTGTTTTTT

length: 17
D: TRBD2
V: TRBV7-8
J: TRBJ2-5
CDR3: CASSLEAGGLPQETQYF
DNA: TGTGCCAGCAGCTTAGAGGCGGGAGGCCTCCCCCAAGAGACCCAGTACTTC

length: 13
D: NA
V: TRBV6-1
J: TRBJ1-1
CDR3: CASRWTQRPPAFF
DNA: TGTGCCAGCAGGTGGACACAACGACCGCCAGCTTTCTTT

length: 15
D: NA
V: TRBV29-1
J: TRBJ2-5
CDR3: CSVVLAGVTRETQYF
DNA: TGCAGCGTTGTTTTGGCAGGGGTAACCAGGGAGACCCAGTACTTC

length: 13
D: NA
V: TRBV13
J: TRBJ1-2
CDR3: CASSSGSDYGYTF
DNA: TGTGCCAGCAGCTCAGGGTCGGACTATGGCTACACCTTC

length: 14
D: NA
V: TRBV29-1
J: TRBJ1-2
CDR3: CSVESDITNYGYTF
DNA: TGCAGCGTTGAGTCCGACATCACTAACTATGGCTACACCTTC

length: 16
D: NA
V: TRBV28
J: TRBJ2-7
CDR3: CASSLVGEGRGYEQYF
DNA: TGTGCCAGCAGTTTGGTGGGTGAGGGACGGGGGTACGAGCAGTACTTC

length: 16
D: TRBD1
V: TRBV6-6
J: TRBJ2-5
CDR3: CASSYLGTGAPETQYF
DNA: TGTGCCAGCAGTTACCTTGGGACAGGCGCTCCTGAGACCCAGTACTTC

length: 16
D: TRBD1
V: TRBV2
J: TRBJ1-1
CDR3: CASRRVLQGMNTEAFF
DNA: TGTGCCAGCAGGAGGGTTTTACAGGGGATGAACACTGAAGCTTTCTTT